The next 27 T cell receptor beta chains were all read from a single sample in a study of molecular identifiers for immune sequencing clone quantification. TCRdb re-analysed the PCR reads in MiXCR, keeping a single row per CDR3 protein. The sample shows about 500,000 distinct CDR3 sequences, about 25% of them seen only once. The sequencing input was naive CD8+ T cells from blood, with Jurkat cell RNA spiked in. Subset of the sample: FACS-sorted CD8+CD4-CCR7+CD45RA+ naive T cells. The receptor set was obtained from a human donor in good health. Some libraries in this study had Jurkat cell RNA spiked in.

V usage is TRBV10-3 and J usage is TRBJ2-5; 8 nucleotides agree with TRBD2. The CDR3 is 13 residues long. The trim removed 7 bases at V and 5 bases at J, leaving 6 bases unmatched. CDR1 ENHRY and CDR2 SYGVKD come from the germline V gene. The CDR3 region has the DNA TGTGCCATCAAAGCGGGGGCAATTGAGACCCAGTACTTC. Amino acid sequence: CAIKAGAIETQYF.

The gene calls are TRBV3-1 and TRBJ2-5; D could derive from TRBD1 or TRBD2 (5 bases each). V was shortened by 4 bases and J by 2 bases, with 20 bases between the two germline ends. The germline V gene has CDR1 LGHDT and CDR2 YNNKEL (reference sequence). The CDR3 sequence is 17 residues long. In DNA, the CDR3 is TGTGCCAGCAGCCCCACGGAGCAGGTCGGGGCACAAGAGACCCAGTACTTC. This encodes CASSPTEQVGAQETQYF.

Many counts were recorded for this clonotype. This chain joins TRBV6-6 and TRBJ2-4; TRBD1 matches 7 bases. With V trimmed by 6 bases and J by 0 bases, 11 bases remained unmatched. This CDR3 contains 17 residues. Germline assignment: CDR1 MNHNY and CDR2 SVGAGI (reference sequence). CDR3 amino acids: CASREWTGPLAKNIQYF. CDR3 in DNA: TGTGCCAGCAGGGAGTGGACAGGACCCTTAGCCAAAAACATTCAGTACTTC.

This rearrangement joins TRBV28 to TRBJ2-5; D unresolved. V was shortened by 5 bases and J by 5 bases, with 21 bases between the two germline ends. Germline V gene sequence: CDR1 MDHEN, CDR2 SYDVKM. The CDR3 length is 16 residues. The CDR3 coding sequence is TGTGCCAGCAGTCAAAATTCAGAGGTCCCGCGGGAGACCCAGTACTTC. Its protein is CASSQNSEVPRETQYF.

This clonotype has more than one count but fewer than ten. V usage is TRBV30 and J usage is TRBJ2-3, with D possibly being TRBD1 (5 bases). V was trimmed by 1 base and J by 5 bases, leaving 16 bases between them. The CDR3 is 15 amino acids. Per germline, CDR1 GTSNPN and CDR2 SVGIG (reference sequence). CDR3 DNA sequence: TGTGCCTGGAGTGGATTGGGGCGTCGAGGAGATACGCAGTATTTT. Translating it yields CAWSGLGRRGDTQYF.

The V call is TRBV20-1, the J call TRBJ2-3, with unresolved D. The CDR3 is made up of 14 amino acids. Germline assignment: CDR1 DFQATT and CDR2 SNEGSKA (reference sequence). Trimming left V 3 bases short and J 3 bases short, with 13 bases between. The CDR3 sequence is CSASPAQVTDTQYF. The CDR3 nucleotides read TGCAGTGCTAGTCCGGCGCAGGTTACAGATACGCAGTATTTT.

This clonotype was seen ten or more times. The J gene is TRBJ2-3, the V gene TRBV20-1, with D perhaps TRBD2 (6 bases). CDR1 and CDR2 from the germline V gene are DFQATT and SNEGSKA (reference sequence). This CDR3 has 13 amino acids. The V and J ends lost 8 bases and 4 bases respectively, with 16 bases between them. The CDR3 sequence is CSPYGGTADTQYF. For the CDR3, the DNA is TGCAGTCCCTACGGCGGGACCGCAGATACGCAGTATTTT.

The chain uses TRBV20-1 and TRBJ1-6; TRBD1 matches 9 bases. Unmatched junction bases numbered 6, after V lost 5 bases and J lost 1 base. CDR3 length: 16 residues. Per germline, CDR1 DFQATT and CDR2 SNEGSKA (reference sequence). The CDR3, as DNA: TGCAGTGCTCGGACAGGGGTGGCGTCCTATAATTCACCCCTCCACTTT. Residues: CSARTGVASYNSPLHF.

CDR3 nucleotides: TGTGCCAGCAGCTTTAGCGGGGCCCCAGATACGCAGTATTTT. It is translated as CASSFSGAPDTQYF. The chain carries TRBV5-4 and TRBJ2-3; 8 bases match TRBD2. The CDR3 has 14 residues. CDR1 and CDR2 from the germline V gene are SGHNT and YYREEE (reference sequence). The V segment lost 2 bases and the J segment 4 bases; nucleotides outside the gene matches: 3.

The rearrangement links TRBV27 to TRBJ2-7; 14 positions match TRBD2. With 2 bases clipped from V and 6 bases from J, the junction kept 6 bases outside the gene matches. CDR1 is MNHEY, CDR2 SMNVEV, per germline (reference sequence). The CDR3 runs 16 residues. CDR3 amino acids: CASSLRLAGGFSEQYF. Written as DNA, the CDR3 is TGTGCCAGCAGTTTAAGACTAGCGGGGGGGTTTTCCGAGCAGTACTTC.

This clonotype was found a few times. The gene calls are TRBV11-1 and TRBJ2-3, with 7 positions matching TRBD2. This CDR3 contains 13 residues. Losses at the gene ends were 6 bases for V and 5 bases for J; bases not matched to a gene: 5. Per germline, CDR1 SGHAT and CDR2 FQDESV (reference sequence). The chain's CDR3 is CASSNLAEDTQYF. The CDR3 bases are TGTGCCAGCAGTAACCTAGCGGAAGATACGCAGTATTTT.

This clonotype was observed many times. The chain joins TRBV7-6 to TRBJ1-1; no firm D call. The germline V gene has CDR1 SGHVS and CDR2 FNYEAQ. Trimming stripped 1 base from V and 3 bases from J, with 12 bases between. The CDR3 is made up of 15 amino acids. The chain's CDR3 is CASSLGVEEHTEAFF. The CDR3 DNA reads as TGTGCCAGCAGCTTAGGGGTTGAAGAGCACACTGAAGCTTTCTTT.

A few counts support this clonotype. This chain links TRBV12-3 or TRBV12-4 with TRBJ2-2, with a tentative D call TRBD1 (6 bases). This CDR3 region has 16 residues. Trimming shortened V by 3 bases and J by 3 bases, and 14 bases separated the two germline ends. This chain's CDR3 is CASSFWGLRDTGELFF. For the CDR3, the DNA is TGTGCCAGCAGTTTCTGGGGGCTCAGGGACACCGGGGAGCTGTTTTTT.

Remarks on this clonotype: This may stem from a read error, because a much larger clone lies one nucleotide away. The CDR3 sequence is CARSLAEGMNTGELFF. As DNA, the CDR3 is TGTGCCAGAAGCTTAGCTGAGGGAATGAACACCGGGGAGCTGTTTTTT. The V gene is TRBV7-8, the J gene TRBJ2-2; TRBD2 is a possible D gene (5 bases). CDR3 length: 16 amino acids. Germline V gene data show CDR1 as SGHVS and CDR2 as FQNEAQ.

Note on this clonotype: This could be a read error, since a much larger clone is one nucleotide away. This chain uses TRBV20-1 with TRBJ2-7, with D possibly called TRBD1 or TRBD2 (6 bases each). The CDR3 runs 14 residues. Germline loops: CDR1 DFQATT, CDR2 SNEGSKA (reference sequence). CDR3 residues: CSASEGGHSYERYF. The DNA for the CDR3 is TGCAGTGCTAGTGAGGGGGGCCACTCCTACGAGCGGTACTTC.

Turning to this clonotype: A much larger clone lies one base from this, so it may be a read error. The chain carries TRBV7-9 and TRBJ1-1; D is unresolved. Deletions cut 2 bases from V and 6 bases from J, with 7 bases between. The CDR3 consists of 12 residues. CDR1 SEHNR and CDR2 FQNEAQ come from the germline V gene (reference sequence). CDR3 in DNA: TGTGCCAGCAGCTTATATGACGCTGAAGCTTTCTTT. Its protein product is CASSLYDAEAFF.

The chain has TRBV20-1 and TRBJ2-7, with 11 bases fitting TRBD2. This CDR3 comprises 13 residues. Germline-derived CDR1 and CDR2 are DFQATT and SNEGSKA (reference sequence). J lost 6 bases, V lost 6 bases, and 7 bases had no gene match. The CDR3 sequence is CSATGLADGEQYF. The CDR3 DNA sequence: TGCAGTGCAACGGGACTAGCGGACGGCGAGCAGTACTTC.

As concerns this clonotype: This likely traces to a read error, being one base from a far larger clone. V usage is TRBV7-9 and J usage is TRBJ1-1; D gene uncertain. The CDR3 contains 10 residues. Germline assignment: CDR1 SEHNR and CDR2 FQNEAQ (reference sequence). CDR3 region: CASSFTEALF. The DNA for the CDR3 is TGTGCCAGCAGCTTTACTGAAGCTCTCTTT.

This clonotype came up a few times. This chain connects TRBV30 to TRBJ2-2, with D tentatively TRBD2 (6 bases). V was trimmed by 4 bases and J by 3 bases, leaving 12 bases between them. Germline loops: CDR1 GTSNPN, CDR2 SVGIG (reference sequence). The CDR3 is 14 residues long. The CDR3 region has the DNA TGTGCCTGGAATGGCCGACTAGACACCGGGGAGCTGTTTTTT. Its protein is CAWNGRLDTGELFF.

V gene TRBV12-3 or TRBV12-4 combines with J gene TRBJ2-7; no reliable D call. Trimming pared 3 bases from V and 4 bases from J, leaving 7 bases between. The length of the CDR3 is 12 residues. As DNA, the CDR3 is TGTGCCAGCAGTTTGTGGGTTTACGAGCAGTACTTC. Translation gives CASSLWVYEQYF.

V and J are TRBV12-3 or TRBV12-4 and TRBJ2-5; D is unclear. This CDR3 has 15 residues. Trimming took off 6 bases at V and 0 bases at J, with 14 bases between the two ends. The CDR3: CASSPILGNQETQYF. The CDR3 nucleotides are TGTGCCAGCAGCCCCATATTGGGAAACCAAGAGACCCAGTACTTC.

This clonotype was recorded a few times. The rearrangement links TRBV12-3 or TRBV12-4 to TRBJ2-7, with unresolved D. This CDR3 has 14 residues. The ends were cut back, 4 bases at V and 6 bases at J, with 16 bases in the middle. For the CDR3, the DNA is TGTGCCAGCAGTTCCCCGACAAGCCTGGGCGAGCAGTACTTC. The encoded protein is CASSSPTSLGEQYF.

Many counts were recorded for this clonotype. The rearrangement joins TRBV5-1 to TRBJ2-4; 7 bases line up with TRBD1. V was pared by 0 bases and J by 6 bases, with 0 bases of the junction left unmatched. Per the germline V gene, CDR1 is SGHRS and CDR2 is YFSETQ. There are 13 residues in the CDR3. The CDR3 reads CASSLGQGNIQYF. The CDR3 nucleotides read TGCGCCAGCAGCTTGGGACAGGGAAACATTCAGTACTTC.

The CDR3: CASSLPRVTGMNTEAFF. In nucleotides, the CDR3 is TGCGCCAGCAGCTTGCCCAGGGTGACAGGGATGAACACTGAAGCTTTCTTT. This chain links TRBV5-1 with TRBJ1-1, with 7 nucleotides matching TRBD1. V shed 1 base and J 0 bases; nucleotides not matched to a gene: 9. The CDR3 covers 17 residues. The germline gives CDR1 SGHRS, CDR2 YFSETQ. Full variable domain (remainder filled in from reference TRBV5-1 and TRBJ1-1): KAGVTQTPRYLIKTRGQQVTLSCSPISGHRSVSWYQQTPGQGLQFLFEYFSETQRNKGNFPGRFSGRQFSNSRSEMNVSTLELGDSALYLCASSLPRVTGMNTEAFFGQGTRLTVV.

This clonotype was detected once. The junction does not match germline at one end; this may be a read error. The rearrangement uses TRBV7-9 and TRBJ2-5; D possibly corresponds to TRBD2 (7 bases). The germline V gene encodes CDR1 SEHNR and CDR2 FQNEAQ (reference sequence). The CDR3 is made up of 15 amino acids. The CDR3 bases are TGTGCCCGCCCATGGCCCGGGGGGCCTGCAGCGCCCCCGTCCTTC. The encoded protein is CARPWPGGPAAPPSF.

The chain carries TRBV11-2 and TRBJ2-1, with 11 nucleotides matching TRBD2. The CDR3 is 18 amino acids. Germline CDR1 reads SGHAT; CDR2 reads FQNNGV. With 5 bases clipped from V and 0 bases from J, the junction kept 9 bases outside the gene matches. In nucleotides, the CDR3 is TGTGCCAGCAGCCGAAGAGGGACTAGCGGCAGCTCCTACAATGAGCAGTTCTTC. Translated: CASSRRGTSGSSYNEQFF.

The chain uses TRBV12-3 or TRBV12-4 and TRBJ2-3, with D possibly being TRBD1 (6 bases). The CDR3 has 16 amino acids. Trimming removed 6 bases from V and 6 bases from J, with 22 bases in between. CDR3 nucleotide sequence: TGTGCCAGCAGACCTGCACACGACAGGAGAGCCGATACGCAGTATTTT. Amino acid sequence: CASRPAHDRRADTQYF.